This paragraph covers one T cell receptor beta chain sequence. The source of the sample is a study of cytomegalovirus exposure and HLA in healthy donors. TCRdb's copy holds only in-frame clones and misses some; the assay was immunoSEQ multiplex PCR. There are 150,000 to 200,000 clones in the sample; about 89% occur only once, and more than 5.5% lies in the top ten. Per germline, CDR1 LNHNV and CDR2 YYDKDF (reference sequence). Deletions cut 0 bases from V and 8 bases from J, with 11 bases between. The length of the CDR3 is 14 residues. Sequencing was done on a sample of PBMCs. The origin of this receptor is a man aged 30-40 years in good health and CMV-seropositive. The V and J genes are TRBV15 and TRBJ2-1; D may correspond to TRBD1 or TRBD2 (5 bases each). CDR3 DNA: TGTGCCACCAGCAGAGATCAGAGAGGGGATGAGCAGTTCTTC. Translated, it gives CATSRDQRGDEQFF. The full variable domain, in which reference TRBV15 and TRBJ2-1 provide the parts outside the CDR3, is DAMVIQNPRYQVTQFGKPVTLSCSQTLNHNVMYWYQQKSSQAPKLLFHYYDKDFNNEADTPDNFQSRRPNTSFCFLDIRSPGLGDTAMYLCATSRDQRGDEQFFGPGTRLTVL.